This T cell receptor beta chain was found in a study of blood T cell repertoires in COVID-19. Study-level information: The United States, Italy and Spain were the sources of the acute and convalescent COVID-19 samples. PBMCs, B-cell-depleted T cells, or T cells provided the cDNA or gDNA that made up the material.

Authors' processing steps: Estimation of nucleated cell counts was performed using reference gene primer amplification. Method: immunoSEQ multiplex PCR; TCRdb's copy keeps in-frame clones and lacks some. The DNA was the basis for D and trimming; V, J and clone size are from that table. Of about 100,000 clones listed, 70% to 80% are singletons. Germline assignment: CDR1 SEHNR and CDR2 FQNEAQ (reference sequence). CDR3 size: 16 residues. V lost 2 bases and J lost 7; bases outside the gene matches: 8. Source material: peripheral blood. This rearrangement joins TRBV7-9 to TRBJ2-1, with 10 bases matching TRBD2. This TCR derives from a man between 65 and 79 years old with active or convalescent COVID-19. The CDR3 is CASSLPGLAASNEQFF. The CDR3 coding sequence is TGTGCCAGCAGCTTACCAGGACTAGCGGCCTCAAATGAGCAGTTCTTC.